This TCR beta chain stems from a study of blood T cell repertoires in COVID-19. Overall study context: From the United States, Italy and Spain came samples of acute and convalescent COVID-19. The cDNA or gDNA used as material had been derived from T cells, B-cell-depleted T cells, or PBMCs.

There are 13 residues in the CDR3. CDR1 is SNHLY and CDR2 is FYNNEI in the germline V gene. V was clipped by 8 bases and J by 2 bases; unmatched bases: 6. Using immunoSEQ multiplex PCR, the repertoire was profiled, and TCRdb retains in-frame clones only, with some absent. The profile shows roughly 190,000 clones, approximately 91% of them singletons. The TCR was taken from a man in his thirties or forties with acute or convalescent COVID-19. Source material: peripheral blood. This sequence joins TRBV2 and TRBJ2-7, with TRBD1 matching over 7 bases. The CDR3 coding sequence is TGTGCCAGCGGCCGACAGGGCGCCTACGAGCAGTACTTC. Encoded protein: CASGRQGAYEQYF.